This TCR beta chain was identified in a study of monozygotic twins with inflammatory bowel disease. The CDR3 is 16 residues long. The germline gives CDR1 SGHVS, CDR2 FQNEAQ. Reprocessing the 5' RACE reads, TCRdb reports a single entry for every CDR3 protein and omits DNA. The table counts about 380,000 distinct CDR3 sequences; 2.5% to 3% lies in the top ten. The gene calls are TRBV7-8 and TRBJ2-1; TCRdb returns TRBD1, unconfirmable since there is no DNA. The sequence derives from a human donor with ulcerative colitis or Crohn's disease, or a healthy co-twin of an affected twin (not recorded which). Sequencing was performed on blood. CDR3 protein: CASSFVGTGGRIEQFF. Complete variable domain (other parts from reference TRBV7-8 and TRBJ2-1): GAGVSQSPRYKVAKRGQDVALRCDPISGHVSLFWYQQALGQGPEFLTYFQNEAQLDKSGLPSDRFFAERPEGSVSTLKIQRTQQEDSAVYLCASSFVGTGGRIEQFFGPGTRLTVL.